This note documents a single T cell receptor (beta chain) sequence. These data come from a study of cytomegalovirus exposure and HLA in healthy donors. Vbeta (60) and Jbeta (13) primers were used in the PCR. Here immunoSEQ multiplex PCR was the method, and the copy in TCRdb shows in-frame clones only, minus some. The data contain about 140,000 clones, around 79% of them singletons. Sequences were obtained from PBMCs. This clonotype was obtained from a woman aged 35 to 49 in good health and CMV-seronegative.

The DNA of the CDR3 is TGTGCCAGTAGTTTTGGGGCCAAGGGAAACACCATATATTTT. Amino acids: CASSFGAKGNTIYF. V gene TRBV19 combines with J gene TRBJ1-3; TRBD1 is a possible D gene (5 bases). CDR1 LNHDA and CDR2 SQIVND come from the germline V gene (reference sequence). Trimming pared 5 bases from V and 4 bases from J, leaving 12 bases between. The length of the CDR3 is 14 residues. The full variable domain, with the rest looked up from reference TRBV19 and TRBJ1-3, is DGGITQSPKYLFRKEGQNVTLSCEQNLNHDAMYWYRQDPGQGLRLIYYSQIVNDFQKGDIAEGYSVSREKKESFPLTVTSAQKNPTAFYLCASSFGAKGNTIYFGEGSWLTVV.